The rows below give T cell receptor beta chains drawn from one sample of a study of neurological immune-mediated disorders. TCRdb called the 5' RACE reads again in MiXCR, with one record for every CDR3 protein. The sample yields about 120,000 distinct CDR3 sequences, roughly 3.2% seen once. The sample was PBMCs. All receptors come from a woman in her thirties with multiple sclerosis. Both conserved end residues are part of each CDR3. A D gene is named only where the DNA matches it firmly. The size of a clone is reported for some rows only, either as once, few or many, or as a class for expanded clones.

>TRBV7-6|many|NA|TRBJ1-6
CASSPADSSYNSPLHF
TGTGCCAGCAGCCCCGCTGACAGTTCCTATAATTCACCCCTCCACTTT
>TRBV7-8|many|NA|TRBJ1-5
CASSQLRGNQPQHF
TGTGCCAGCAGCCAACTGAGGGGGAATCAGCCCCAGCATTTT
>TRBV12-3/TRBV12-4|many|NA|TRBJ1-4
CASSPGRRYDEKLFF
TGTGCCAGCAGTCCCGGGAGGAGATACGATGAAAAACTGTTTTTT
>TRBV7-9|many|NA|TRBJ1-3
CASREGSGNTIYF
TGTGCCAGCCGGGAGGGCTCTGGAAACACCATATATTTT
>TRBV6-6|NA|TRBD1|TRBJ2-7
CASRPRDRLYEQYF
TGTGCCAGCAGACCCCGGGACAGGCTCTACGAGCAGTACTTC
>TRBV20-1|many|NA|TRBJ1-1
CSAPGPATEAFF
TGCAGTGCTCCGGGACCGGCGACTGAAGCTTTCTTT
>TRBV25-1|many|TRBD1|TRBJ1-1
CASSYSGTGIAEAFF
TGTGCCAGCAGTTATTCCGGGACAGGGATTGCTGAAGCTTTCTTT
>TRBV6-2/TRBV6-3|many|NA|TRBJ1-1
CASSYWNTEAFF
TGTGCCAGCAGTTATTGGAACACTGAAGCTTTCTTT
>TRBV5-1|many|NA|TRBJ2-6
CASSPTSSGANVLTF
TGCGCCAGCAGCCCAACCTCCTCTGGGGCCAACGTCCTGACTTTC
>TRBV11-2|many|NA|TRBJ1-2
CASSFIQAPHYGYTF
TGTGCCAGCAGCTTCATCCAGGCCCCTCATTATGGCTACACCTTC
>TRBV29-1|many|NA|TRBJ2-1
CSVSRGVFYNEQFF
TGCAGCGTTTCGCGGGGAGTGTTCTACAATGAGCAGTTCTTC
>TRBV5-1|many|NA|TRBJ1-6
CASSLGARGGSYNSPLHF
TGCGCCAGCAGCTTGGGCGCGAGGGGCGGCTCCTATAATTCACCCCTCCACTTT
>TRBV3-1|many|NA|TRBJ2-1
CASSQDREEPQFF
TGTGCCAGCAGCCAAGATCGGGAAGAGCCACAGTTCTTC
>TRBV15|many|TRBD1|TRBJ2-1
CATSKGQNNNEQFF
TGTGCCACCAGCAAGGGACAGAACAACAATGAGCAGTTCTTC
>TRBV5-1|many|NA|TRBJ1-3
CASSLDRTYSGNTIYF
TGCGCCAGCAGCTTGGATCGGACGTACTCTGGAAACACCATATATTTT
>TRBV13|many|TRBD1|TRBJ2-7
CASSWTGGNYEQYF
TGTGCCAGCAGCTGGACAGGGGGGAACTACGAGCAGTACTTC
>TRBV5-1|many|NA|TRBJ1-1
CASTWGGGPGTEAFF
TGCGCCAGCACCTGGGGAGGGGGGCCGGGTACTGAAGCTTTCTTT
>TRBV7-9|many|NA|TRBJ2-7
CASRPRGPYYEQYF
TGTGCCAGCAGACCCCGGGGTCCCTACTACGAGCAGTACTTC
>TRBV5-1|many|NA|TRBJ2-1
CASSLEWYNEQFF
TGCGCCAGCAGCTTGGAGTGGTACAATGAGCAGTTCTTC
>TRBV20-1|NA|NA|TRBJ2-7
CSASTASTYEQYF
TGCAGTGCTAGTACCGCGTCGACCTACGAGCAGTACTTC
>TRBV12-3/TRBV12-4|many|NA|TRBJ1-1
CASSLVGGTLAFF
TGTGCCAGCAGTTTAGTGGGGGGGACCCTGGCTTTCTTT
>TRBV7-2|few|TRBD1|TRBJ2-7
CASSTGQGDYEQYF
TGTGCCAGCAGCACGGGACAGGGTGACTACGAGCAGTACTTC
>TRBV12-3/TRBV12-4|many|NA|TRBJ2-1
CASRRGGEQFF
TGTGCCAGCAGGAGGGGTGGCGAGCAGTTCTTC
>TRBV12-3/TRBV12-4|many|NA|TRBJ1-5
CASSSQAGSNQPQHF
TGTGCCAGCAGTTCGCAGGCGGGAAGCAATCAGCCCCAGCATTTT
>TRBV5-1|many|TRBD1|TRBJ2-3
CASSRDRAQGTQYF
TGCGCCAGCAGCCGGGACAGGGCTCAGGGTACGCAGTATTTT
>TRBV20-1|many|NA|TRBJ1-1
CSARGRADTEAFF
TGCAGTGCTAGAGGGAGGGCGGACACTGAAGCTTTCTTT
>TRBV5-5|many|NA|TRBJ2-3
CASSPDSLPSTDTQYF
TGTGCCAGCAGCCCCGACAGCTTACCTAGCACAGATACGCAGTATTTT
>TRBV7-2|many|NA|TRBJ2-3
CASSPDHSADTQYF
TGTGCCAGCAGCCCCGACCATAGTGCGGATACGCAGTATTTT
>TRBV9|many|TRBD1|TRBJ2-7
CASSPGQGFSYEQYF
TGTGCCAGCAGCCCGGGACAGGGGTTCTCCTACGAGCAGTACTTC
>TRBV20-1|many|TRBD2|TRBJ2-3
CSARLAGGTDTQYF
TGCAGTGCTAGACTGGCGGGAGGCACAGATACGCAGTATTTT
>TRBV3-1|many|TRBD1|TRBJ2-7
CASSHRDRGLEQYF
TGTGCCAGCAGCCACCGGGACAGGGGGCTCGAGCAGTACTTC
>TRBV5-6|many|NA|TRBJ1-2
CASSLWWTDDGYTF
TGTGCCAGCAGCTTGTGGTGGACCGATGATGGCTACACCTTC
>TRBV5-6|many|TRBD2|TRBJ2-7
CASSLPGGVYEQYF
TGTGCCAGCAGCTTGCCTGGGGGGGTCTACGAGCAGTACTTC
>TRBV12-3/TRBV12-4|many|NA|TRBJ2-7
CASSAGVSYEQYF
TGTGCCAGCAGCGCCGGGGTTTCCTACGAGCAGTACTTC
>TRBV20-1|few|TRBD2|TRBJ2-3
CSANLAEGTDTQYF
TGCAGTGCTAACCTAGCGGAGGGCACAGATACGCAGTATTTT
>TRBV7-6|many|NA|TRBJ1-3
CASSSSQVSGNTIYF
TGTGCCAGCAGCTCGTCGCAGGTCTCTGGAAACACCATATATTTT
>TRBV20-1|many|NA|TRBJ1-6
CSAREAFIGSPLHF
TGCAGTGCTAGAGAGGCCTTTATTGGGTCACCCCTCCACTTT
>TRBV3-1|many|NA|TRBJ2-1
CASSLGVDNEQFF
TGTGCCAGCAGCCTCGGGGTCGACAATGAGCAGTTCTTC
>TRBV10-3|many|TRBD2|TRBJ2-7
CAISVDSGSYEQYF
TGTGCCATCAGTGTGGATAGCGGGAGTTACGAGCAGTACTTC
>TRBV5-5|many|NA|TRBJ1-3
CASSFYGSSGNTIYF
TGTGCCAGCAGCTTCTATGGCAGCTCTGGAAACACCATATATTTT
>TRBV20-1|many|TRBD2|TRBJ2-2
CSARLAGNTGELFF
TGCAGTGCTAGACTAGCGGGAAACACCGGGGAGCTGTTTTTT
>TRBV20-1|many|TRBD2|TRBJ2-7
CSARARVSGRIYEQYF
TGCAGTGCTAGAGCGCGGGTCAGCGGGAGAATTTACGAGCAGTACTTC
>TRBV3-1|NA|NA|TRBJ1-2
CASSDPGRKDYGYTF
TGTGCCAGCAGCGATCCTGGACGGAAGGACTATGGCTACACCTTC
>TRBV12-3/TRBV12-4|few|NA|TRBJ2-3
CASTQAYTTQYF
TGTGCCAGCACCCAGGCCTACACGACGCAGTATTTT
>TRBV6-2/TRBV6-3|many|NA|TRBJ2-7
CASSAGLIEQYF
TGTGCCAGCAGTGCCGGACTAATCGAGCAGTACTTC
>TRBV15|many|NA|TRBJ1-1
CATSRVRPMNTEAFF
TGTGCCACCAGCAGAGTTCGACCCATGAACACTGAAGCTTTCTTT
>TRBV7-8|many|NA|TRBJ2-5
CASNTHTGETQYF
TGTGCCAGCAACACTCACACGGGAGAGACCCAGTACTTC
>TRBV3-1|many|NA|TRBJ2-3
CASSQGRVQYF
TGTGCCAGCAGCCAAGGGAGGGTGCAGTATTTT
>TRBV4-3|few|TRBD1|TRBJ2-7
CASSQITGTATYEQYF
TGCGCCAGCAGCCAAATAACCGGGACAGCCACCTACGAGCAGTACTTC
>TRBV6-5|many|NA|TRBJ2-7
CASSYGGGTYEQYF
TGTGCCAGCAGTTATGGGGGAGGAACCTACGAGCAGTACTTC
>TRBV7-7|many|NA|TRBJ2-2
CASSYGQLGNTGELFF
TGTGCCAGCAGCTACGGACAGCTCGGGAACACCGGGGAGCTGTTTTTT
>TRBV20-1|many|NA|TRBJ1-1
CSARTPDRRKAFF
TGCAGTGCGAGGACCCCGGACAGAAGGAAAGCTTTCTTT
>TRBV12-3/TRBV12-4|many|TRBD2|TRBJ2-5
CASSLVAGGGETQYF
TGTGCCAGCAGTTTGGTAGCGGGGGGGGGAGAGACCCAGTACTTC
>TRBV19|many|TRBD2|TRBJ2-7
CASQNQRTSEQYF
TGTGCCAGCCAAAACCAAAGGACTAGCGAGCAGTACTTC
>TRBV10-2|many|TRBD1|TRBJ2-5
CASRVGQGGETQYF
TGCGCCAGCAGAGTTGGACAGGGAGGAGAGACCCAGTACTTC
>TRBV3-1|many|NA|TRBJ1-2
CASSQDRARWSGYTF
TGTGCCAGCAGCCAGGACCGGGCGAGATGGAGCGGCTACACCTTC
>TRBV6-2/TRBV6-3|few|NA|TRBJ1-1
CASSPGPSPRAFF
TGTGCCAGCAGTCCAGGGCCGTCCCCGCGAGCTTTCTTT